The present T cell receptor (beta chain) was sequenced within a study of blood T cell repertoires in COVID-19. Overall study: Whether acute or convalescent, the COVID-19 samples came from the United States, Italy and Spain.

Generated by immunoSEQ multiplex PCR, the TCRdb table keeps only in-frame clones and is missing some. The sample includes fewer than 250,000 clones, roughly 85% of them seen just once. Recruitment covered over 20 US areas and drew participants whose ages spanned roughly 18 to 90 years. Participants were placed into cohorts based on the clinical history they reported. The clonotype was recovered from a woman in her thirties or forties with acute COVID-19. Sample: PBMCs or T cells enriched from blood (not recorded which).

The CDR3 is CASSLVGGGAYYGYTF. The CDR3 DNA follows: TGTGCCAGCAGCTTGGTCGGTGGAGGGGCTTACTATGGCTACACCTTC. This rearrangement joins TRBV5-6 to TRBJ1-2, with D maybe TRBD1 (5 bases). The CDR3 has 16 residues. Germline V lookup: CDR1 SGHDT, CDR2 YYEEEE. Between the trimmed V and J ends, which lost 0 bases and 3 bases, there was a span of 15 bases.